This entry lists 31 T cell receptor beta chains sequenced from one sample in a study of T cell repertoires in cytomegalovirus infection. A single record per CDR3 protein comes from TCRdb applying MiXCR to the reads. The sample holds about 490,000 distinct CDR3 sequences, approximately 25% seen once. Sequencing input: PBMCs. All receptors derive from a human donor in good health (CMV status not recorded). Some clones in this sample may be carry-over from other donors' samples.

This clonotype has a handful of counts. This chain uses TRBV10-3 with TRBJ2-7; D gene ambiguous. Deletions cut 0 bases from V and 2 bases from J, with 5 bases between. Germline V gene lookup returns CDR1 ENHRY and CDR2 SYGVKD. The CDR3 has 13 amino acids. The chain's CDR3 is CAISESRTYEQYF. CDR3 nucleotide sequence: TGTGCCATCAGTGAGTCTAGGACCTACGAGCAGTACTTC.

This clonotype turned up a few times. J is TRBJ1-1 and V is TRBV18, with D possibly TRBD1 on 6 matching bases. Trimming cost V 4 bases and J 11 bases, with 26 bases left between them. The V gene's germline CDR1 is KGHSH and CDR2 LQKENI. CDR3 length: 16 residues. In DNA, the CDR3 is TGTGCCAGCTCACTCGACCCAACCTTGAACCCAGGGGAGGCTTTCTTT. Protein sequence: CASSLDPTLNPGEAFF. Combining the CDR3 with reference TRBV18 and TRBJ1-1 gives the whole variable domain NAGVMQNPRHLVRRRGQEARLRCSPMKGHSHVYWYRQLPEEGLKFMVYLQKENIIDESGMPKERFSAEFPKEGPSILRIQQVVRGDSAAYFCASSLDPTLNPGEAFFGQGTRLTVV.

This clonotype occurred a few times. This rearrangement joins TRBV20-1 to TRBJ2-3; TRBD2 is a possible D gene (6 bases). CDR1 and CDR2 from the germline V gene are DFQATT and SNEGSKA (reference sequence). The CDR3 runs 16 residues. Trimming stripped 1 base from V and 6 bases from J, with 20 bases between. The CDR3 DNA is TGCAGTGCTAGAGTCTCGACTCGGCGGGATAGGGATACGCAGTATTTT. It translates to CSARVSTRRDRDTQYF.

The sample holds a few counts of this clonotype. CDR3 sequence: CASSLDSGANYGYTF. The DNA for the CDR3 is TGTGCCAGCAGCTTAGACTCAGGAGCTAACTATGGCTACACCTTC. This sequence joins TRBV11-2 and TRBJ1-2; D is undetermined. CDR1 and CDR2 (germline): SGHAT, FQNNGV. V lost 0 bases and J 0 bases, leaving 8 bases between the germline ends. This CDR3 has 15 amino acids.

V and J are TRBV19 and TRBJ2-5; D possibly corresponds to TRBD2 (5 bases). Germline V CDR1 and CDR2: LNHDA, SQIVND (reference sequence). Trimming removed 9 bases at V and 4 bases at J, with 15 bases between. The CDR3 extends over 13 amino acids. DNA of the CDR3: TGTGCCAGCACCCGGACCGGAGGAGAGACCCAGTACTTC. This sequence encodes CASTRTGGETQYF.

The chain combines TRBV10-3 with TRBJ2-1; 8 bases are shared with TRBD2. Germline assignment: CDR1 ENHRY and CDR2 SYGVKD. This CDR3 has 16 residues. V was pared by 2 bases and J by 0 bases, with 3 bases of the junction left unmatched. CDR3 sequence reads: CAISEGAGGSYNEQFF. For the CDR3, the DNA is TGTGCCATCAGTGAGGGGGCGGGGGGCTCCTACAATGAGCAGTTCTTC.

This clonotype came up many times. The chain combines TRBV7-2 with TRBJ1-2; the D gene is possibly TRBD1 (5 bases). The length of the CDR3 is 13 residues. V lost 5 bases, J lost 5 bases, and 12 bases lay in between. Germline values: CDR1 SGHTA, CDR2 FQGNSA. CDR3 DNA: TGTGCCAGCAGCCAAGACAGCCCATATGGCTACACCTTC. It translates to CASSQDSPYGYTF.

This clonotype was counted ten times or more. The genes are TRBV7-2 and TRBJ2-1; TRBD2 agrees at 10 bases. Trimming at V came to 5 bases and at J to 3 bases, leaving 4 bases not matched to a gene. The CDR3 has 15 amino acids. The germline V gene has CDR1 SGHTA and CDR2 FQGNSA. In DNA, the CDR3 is TGTGCCAGCAGCCTAGGGACTAGCGTCTACAATGAGCAGTTCTTC. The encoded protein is CASSLGTSVYNEQFF.

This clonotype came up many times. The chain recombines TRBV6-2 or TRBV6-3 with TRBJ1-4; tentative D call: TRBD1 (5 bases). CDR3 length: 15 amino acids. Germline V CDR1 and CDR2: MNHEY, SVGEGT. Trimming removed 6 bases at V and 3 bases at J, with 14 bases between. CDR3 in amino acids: CASSDRDLSNEKLFF. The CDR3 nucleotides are TGTGCCAGCAGCGACCGGGACCTGTCTAATGAAAAACTGTTTTTT.

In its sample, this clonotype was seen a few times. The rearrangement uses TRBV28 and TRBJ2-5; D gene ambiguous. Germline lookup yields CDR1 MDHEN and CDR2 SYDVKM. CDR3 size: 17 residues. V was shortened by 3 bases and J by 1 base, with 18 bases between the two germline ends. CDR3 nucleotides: TGTGCCAGCAGTTTCCCCCTAGTGAGGAAAGCCCAAGAGACCCAGTACTTC. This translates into CASSFPLVRKAQETQYF.

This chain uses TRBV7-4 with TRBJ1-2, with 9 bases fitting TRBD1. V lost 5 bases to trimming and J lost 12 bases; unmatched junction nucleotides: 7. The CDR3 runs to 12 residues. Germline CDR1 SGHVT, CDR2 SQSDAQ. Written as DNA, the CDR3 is TGTGCCAGCAGCACACCGGACAGGGGAGACACCTTC. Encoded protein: CASSTPDRGDTF.

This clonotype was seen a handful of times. The CDR3 region has the DNA TGTGCCAGCAGTTTAGCAGGTTCCTCGAATGAGCAGTTCTTC. It is translated as CASSLAGSSNEQFF. The rearrangement joins TRBV28 to TRBJ2-1; D is undetermined. The CDR3 consists of 14 residues. CDR1 is MDHEN and CDR2 is SYDVKM in the germline V gene. The V gene lost 2 bases and the J gene lost 7 bases, with 12 bases spanning the gap.

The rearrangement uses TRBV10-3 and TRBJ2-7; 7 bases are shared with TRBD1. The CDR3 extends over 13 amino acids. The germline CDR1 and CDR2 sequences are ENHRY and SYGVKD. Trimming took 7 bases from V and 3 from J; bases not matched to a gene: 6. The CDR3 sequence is CAITSGQSYEQYF. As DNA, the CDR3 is TGTGCCATCACCTCGGGACAGAGCTACGAGCAGTACTTC.

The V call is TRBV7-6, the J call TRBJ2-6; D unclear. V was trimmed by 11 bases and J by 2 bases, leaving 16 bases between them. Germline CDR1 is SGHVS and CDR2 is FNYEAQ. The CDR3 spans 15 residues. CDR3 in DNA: TGTGCCTCAAGACTCACCCAGACTGGGGCCAACGTCCTGACTTTC. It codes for CASRLTQTGANVLTF.

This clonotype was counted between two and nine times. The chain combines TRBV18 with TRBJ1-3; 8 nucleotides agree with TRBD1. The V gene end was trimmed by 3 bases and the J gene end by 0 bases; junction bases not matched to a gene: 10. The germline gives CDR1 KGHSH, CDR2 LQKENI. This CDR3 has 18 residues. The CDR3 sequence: CASSPVGTGGASGNTIYF. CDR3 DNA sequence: TGTGCCAGCTCACCGGTCGGAACAGGGGGAGCCTCTGGAAACACCATATATTTT.

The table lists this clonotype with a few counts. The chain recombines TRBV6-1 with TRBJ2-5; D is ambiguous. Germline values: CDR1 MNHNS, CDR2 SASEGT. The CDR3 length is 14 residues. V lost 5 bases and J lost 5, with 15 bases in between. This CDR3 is CASSSNYLMETQYF. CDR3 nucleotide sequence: TGTGCCAGCAGTTCTAACTATCTCATGGAGACCCAGTACTTC.

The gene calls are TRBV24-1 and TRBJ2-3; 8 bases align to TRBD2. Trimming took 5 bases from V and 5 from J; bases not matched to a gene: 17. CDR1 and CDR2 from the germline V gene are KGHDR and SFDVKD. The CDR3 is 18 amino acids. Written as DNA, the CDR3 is TGTGCCACCAGTGTTACTCTACTGGCGGGGGGTCTGGAAGATACGCAGTATTTT. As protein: CATSVTLLAGGLEDTQYF.

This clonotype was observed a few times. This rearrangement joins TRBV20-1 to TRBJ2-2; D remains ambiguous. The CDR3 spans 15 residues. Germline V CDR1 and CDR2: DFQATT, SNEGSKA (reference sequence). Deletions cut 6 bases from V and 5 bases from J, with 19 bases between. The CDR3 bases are TGCAGTGCCCGAACCTCGAGAGATTGGACCGGGGAGCTGTTTTTT. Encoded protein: CSARTSRDWTGELFF.

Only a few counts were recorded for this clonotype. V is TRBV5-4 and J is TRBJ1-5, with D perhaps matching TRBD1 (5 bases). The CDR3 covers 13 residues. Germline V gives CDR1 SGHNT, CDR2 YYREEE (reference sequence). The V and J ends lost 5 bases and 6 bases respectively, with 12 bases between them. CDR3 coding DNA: TGTGCCAGCAGGTCGTCAGGGCTTCAGCCCCAGCATTTT. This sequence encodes CASRSSGLQPQHF.

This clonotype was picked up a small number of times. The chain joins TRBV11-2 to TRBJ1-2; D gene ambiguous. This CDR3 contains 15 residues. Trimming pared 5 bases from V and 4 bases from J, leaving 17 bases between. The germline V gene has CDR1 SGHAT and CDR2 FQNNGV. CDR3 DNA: TGTGCCAGCAGCCGTCGTGGCCTCAGAACCTATGGCTACACCTTC. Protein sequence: CASSRRGLRTYGYTF.

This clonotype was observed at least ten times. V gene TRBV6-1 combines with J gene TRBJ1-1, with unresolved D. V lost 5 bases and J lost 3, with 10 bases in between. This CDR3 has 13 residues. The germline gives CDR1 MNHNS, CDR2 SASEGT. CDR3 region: CASSPRTDTEAFF. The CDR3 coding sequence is TGTGCCAGCAGTCCTCGGACTGACACTGAAGCTTTCTTT.

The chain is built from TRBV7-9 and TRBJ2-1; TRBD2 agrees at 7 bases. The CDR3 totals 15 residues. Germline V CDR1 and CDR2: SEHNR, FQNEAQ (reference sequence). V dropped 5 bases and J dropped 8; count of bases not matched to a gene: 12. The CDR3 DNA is TGTGCCAGCAGCCCGTCAGCGGGACTCCTCGATGAGCAGTTCTTC. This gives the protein CASSPSAGLLDEQFF.

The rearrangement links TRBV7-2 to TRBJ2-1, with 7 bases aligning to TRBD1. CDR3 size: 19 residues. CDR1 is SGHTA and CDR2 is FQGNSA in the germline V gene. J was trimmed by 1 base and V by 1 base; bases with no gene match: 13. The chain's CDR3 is CASSLVGSGGIDSYNEQFF. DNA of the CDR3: TGTGCCAGCAGCTTAGTGGGTTCAGGGGGTATTGATTCCTACAATGAGCAGTTCTTC.

The CDR3 is CSASYNEQFF. Written as DNA, the CDR3 is TGCAGCGCCTCATACAATGAGCAGTTCTTC. The chain has TRBV29-1 and TRBJ2-1, with D unclear. CDR3 length: 10 amino acids. Germline CDR1 SQVTM, CDR2 ANQGSEA. V was pared by 7 bases and J by 4 bases, with 5 bases between.

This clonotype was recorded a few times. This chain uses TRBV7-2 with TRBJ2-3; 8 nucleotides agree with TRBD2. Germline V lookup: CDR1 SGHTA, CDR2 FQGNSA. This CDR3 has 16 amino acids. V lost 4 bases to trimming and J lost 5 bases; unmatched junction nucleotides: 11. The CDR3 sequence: CASSWWTSPRGDTQYF. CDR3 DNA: TGTGCCAGCAGCTGGTGGACTAGCCCAAGAGGAGATACGCAGTATTTT.

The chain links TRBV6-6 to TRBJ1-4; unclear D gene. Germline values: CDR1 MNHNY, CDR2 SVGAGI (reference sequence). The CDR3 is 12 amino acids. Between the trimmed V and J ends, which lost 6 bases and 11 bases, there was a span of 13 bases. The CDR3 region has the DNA TGTGCCAGCAGCGAGGCACCCGGGAAACTGTTTTTT. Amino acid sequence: CASSEAPGKLFF.

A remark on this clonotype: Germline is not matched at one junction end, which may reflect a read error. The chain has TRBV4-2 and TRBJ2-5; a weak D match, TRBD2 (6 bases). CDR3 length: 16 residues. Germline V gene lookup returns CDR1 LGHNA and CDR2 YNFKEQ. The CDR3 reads CASSQEEGMYQDTQYF. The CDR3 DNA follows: TGTGCCAGCAGCCAAGAGGAGGGAATGTACCAAGATACCCAGTACTTC.

CDR3 DNA: TGCAGTGGAGCTAGCGCCGCCTCCTACAATGAGCAGTTCTTC. As protein: CSGASAASYNEQFF. The chain couples TRBV20-1 to TRBJ2-1; TRBD2 might be the D (6 bases). Germline CDR1 reads DFQATT; CDR2 reads SNEGSKA (reference sequence). The CDR3 loop spans 14 amino acids. The V end lost 7 bases, the J end lost 0 bases, and 13 bases lay between the germline ends.

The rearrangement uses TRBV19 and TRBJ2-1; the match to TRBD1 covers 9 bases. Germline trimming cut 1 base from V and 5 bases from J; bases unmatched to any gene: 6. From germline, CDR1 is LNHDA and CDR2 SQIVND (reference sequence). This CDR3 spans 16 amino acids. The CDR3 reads CASSIGGTGFHNEQFF. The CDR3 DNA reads TGTGCCAGTAGTATAGGCGGGACAGGGTTCCACAATGAGCAGTTCTTC.

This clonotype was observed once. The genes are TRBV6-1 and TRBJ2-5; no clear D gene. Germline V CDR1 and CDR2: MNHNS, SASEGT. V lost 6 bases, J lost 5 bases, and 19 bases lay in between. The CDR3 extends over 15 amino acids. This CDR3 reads CASRKGRRRTETQYF. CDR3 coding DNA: TGTGCCAGCAGAAAAGGACGCCGACGGACGGAGACCCAGTACTTC.

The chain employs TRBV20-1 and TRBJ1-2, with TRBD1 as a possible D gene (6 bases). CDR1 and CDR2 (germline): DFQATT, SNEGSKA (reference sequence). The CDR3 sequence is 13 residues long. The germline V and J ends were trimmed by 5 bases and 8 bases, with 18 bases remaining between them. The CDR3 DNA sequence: TGCAGTGCTCCTGCTAGACAGGAGGGCGGCTACACCTTC. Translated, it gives CSAPARQEGGYTF.